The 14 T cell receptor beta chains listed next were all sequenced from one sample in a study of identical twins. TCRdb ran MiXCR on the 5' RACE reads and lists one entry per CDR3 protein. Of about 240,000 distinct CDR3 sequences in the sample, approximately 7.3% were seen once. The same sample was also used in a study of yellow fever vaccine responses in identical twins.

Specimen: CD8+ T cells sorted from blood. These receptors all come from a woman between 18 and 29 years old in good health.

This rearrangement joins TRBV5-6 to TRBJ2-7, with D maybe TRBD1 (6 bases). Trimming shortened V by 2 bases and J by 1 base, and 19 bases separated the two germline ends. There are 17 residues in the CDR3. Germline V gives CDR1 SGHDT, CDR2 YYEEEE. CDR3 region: CASSFGAGALGSYEQYF. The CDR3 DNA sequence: TGTGCCAGCAGCTTTGGGGCAGGGGCCCTGGGGTCCTACGAGCAGTACTTC.

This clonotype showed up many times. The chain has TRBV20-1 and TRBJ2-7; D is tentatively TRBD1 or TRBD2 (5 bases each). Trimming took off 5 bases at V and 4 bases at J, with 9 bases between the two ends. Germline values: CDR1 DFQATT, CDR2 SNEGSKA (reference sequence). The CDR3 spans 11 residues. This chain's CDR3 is CSAGGDYEQYF. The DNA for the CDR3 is TGCAGTGCTGGGGGTGATTACGAGCAGTACTTC.

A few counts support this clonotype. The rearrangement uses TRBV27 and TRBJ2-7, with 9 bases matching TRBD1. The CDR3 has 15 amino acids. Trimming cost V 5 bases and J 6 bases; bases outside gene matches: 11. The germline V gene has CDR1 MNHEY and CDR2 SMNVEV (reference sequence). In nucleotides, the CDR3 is TGTGCCAGCAGTCCGCGGGACAGGGCGAACTCCGAGCAGTACTTC. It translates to CASSPRDRANSEQYF.

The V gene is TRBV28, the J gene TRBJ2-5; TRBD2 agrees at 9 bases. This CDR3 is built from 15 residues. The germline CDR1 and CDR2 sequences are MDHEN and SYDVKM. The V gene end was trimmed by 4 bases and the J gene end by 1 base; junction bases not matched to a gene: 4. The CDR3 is CASSSLAGSQETQYF. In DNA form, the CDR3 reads TGTGCCAGCAGTTCCCTAGCGGGGTCCCAAGAGACCCAGTACTTC.

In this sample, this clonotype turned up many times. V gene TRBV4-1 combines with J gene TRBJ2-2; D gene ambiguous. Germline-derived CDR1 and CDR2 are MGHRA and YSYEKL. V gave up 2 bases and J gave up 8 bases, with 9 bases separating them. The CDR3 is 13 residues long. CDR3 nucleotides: TGCGCCAGCAGCCAACCGGCCTCTGGGGAGCTGTTTTTT. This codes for CASSQPASGELFF.

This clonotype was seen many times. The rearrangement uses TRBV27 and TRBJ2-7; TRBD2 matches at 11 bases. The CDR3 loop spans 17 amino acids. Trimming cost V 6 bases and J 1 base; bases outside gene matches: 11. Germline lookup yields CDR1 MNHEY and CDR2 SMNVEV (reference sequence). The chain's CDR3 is CASRSFTSGSGSYEQYF. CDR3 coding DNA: TGTGCCAGCAGGAGCTTCACTAGCGGGAGTGGTTCCTACGAGCAGTACTTC.

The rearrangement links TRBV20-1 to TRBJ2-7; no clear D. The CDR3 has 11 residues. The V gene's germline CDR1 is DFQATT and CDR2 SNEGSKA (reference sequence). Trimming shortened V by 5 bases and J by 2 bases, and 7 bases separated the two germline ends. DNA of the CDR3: TGCAGTGCTGGGTCCACCTACGAGCAGTACTTC. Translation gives CSAGSTYEQYF.

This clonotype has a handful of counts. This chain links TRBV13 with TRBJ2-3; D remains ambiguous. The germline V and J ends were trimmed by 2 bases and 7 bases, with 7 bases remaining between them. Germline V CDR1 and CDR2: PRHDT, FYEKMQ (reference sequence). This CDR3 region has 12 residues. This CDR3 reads CASSLNLYTQYF. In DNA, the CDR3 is TGTGCCAGCAGCTTAAACTTGTATACGCAGTATTTT. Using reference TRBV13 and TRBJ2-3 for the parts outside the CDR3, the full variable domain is AAGVIQSPRHLIKEKRETATLKCYPIPRHDTVYWYQQGPGQDPQFLISFYEKMQSDKGSIPDRFSAQQFSDYHSELNMSSLELGDSALYFCASSLNLYTQYFGPGTRLTVL.

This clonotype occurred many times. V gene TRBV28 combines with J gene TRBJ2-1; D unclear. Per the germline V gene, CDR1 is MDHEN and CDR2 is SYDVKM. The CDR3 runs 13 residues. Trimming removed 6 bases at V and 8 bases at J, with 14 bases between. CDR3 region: CASSQRGYYEQFF. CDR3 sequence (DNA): TGTGCCAGCAGCCAAAGAGGATATTATGAGCAGTTCTTC.

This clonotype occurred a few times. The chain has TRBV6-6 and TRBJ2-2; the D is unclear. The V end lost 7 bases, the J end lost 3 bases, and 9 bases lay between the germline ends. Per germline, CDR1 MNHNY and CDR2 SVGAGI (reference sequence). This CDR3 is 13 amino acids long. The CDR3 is CASTDYDTGELFF. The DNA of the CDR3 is TGTGCCAGCACCGATTACGACACCGGGGAGCTGTTTTTT.

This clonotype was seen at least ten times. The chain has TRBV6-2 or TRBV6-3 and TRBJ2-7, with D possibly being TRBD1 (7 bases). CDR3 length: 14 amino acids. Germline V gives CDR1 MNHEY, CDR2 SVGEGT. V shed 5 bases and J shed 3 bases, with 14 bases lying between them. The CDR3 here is CASSRGDSHYEQYV. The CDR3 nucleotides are TGTGCCAGCAGTCGCGGGGACAGCCACTACGAGCAGTACGTC.

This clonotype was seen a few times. CDR3 DNA: TGTGCCAGCAGACACGGACAGTCGGCCGTAAATGAGCAGTTCTTC. Amino acids: CASRHGQSAVNEQFF. The rearrangement uses TRBV6-1 and TRBJ2-1, with a tentative D call TRBD1 (6 bases). The V gene's germline CDR1 is MNHNS and CDR2 SASEGT. V lost 6 bases to trimming and J lost 7 bases, with 19 bases between them. The CDR3 spans 15 residues.

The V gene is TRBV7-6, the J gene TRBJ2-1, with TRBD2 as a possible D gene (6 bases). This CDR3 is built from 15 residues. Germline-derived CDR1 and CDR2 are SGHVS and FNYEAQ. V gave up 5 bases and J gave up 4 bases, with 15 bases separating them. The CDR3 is CASSPSSGSYNEQFF. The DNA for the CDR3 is TGTGCCAGCAGCCCTTCCAGCGGGTCATACAATGAGCAGTTCTTC. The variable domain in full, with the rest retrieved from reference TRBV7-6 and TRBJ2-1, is GAGVSQSPRYKVTKRGQDVALRCDPISGHVSLYWYRQALGQGPEFLTYFNYEAQQDKSGLPNDRFSAERPEGSISTLTIQRTEQRDSAMYRCASSPSSGSYNEQFFGPGTRLTVL.

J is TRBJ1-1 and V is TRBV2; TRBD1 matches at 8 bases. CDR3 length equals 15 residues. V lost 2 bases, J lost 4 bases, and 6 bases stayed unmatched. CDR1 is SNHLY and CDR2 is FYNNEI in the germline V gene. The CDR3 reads CASSEYTGGGTEAFF. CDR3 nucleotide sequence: TGTGCCAGCAGTGAATACACAGGGGGAGGCACTGAAGCTTTCTTT. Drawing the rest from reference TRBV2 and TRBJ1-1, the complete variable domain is EPEVTQTPSHQVTQMGQEVILRCVPISNHLYFYWYRQILGQKVEFLVSFYNNEISEKSEIFDDQFSVERPDGSNFTLKIRSTKLEDSAMYFCASSEYTGGGTEAFFGQGTRLTVV.